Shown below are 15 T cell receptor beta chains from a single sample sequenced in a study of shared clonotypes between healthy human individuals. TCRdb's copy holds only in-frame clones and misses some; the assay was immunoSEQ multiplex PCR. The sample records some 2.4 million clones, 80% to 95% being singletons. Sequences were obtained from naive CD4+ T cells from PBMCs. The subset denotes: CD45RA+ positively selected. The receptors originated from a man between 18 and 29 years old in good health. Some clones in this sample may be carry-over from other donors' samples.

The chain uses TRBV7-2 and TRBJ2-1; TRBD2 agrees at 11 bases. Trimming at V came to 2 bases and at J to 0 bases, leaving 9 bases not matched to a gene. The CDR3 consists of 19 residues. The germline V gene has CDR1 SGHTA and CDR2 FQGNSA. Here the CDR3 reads CASSLMPSGRMGSYNEQFF. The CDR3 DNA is TGTGCCAGCAGCTTAATGCCTAGCGGGAGGATGGGCTCCTACAATGAGCAGTTCTTC.

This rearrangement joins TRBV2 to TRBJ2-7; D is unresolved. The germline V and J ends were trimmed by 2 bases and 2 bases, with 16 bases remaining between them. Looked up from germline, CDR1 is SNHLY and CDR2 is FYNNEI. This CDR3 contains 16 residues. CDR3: CASSESGATATYEQYF. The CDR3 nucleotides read TGTGCCAGCAGTGAATCGGGTGCTACCGCAACCTACGAGCAGTACTTC.

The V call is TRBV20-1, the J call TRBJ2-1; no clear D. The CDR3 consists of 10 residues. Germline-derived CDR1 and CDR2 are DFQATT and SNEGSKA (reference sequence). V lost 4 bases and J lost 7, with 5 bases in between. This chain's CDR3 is CSATRNEQFF. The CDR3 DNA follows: TGCAGTGCTACTAGGAATGAGCAGTTCTTC.

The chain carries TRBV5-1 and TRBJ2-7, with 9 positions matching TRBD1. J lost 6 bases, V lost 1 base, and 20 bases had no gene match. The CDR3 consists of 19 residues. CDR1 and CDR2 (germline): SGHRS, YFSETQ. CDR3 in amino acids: CASSLSSPGTGSTPREQYF. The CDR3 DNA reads TGCGCCAGCAGCTTGTCTAGTCCCGGGACAGGGAGTACCCCTCGCGAGCAGTACTTC.

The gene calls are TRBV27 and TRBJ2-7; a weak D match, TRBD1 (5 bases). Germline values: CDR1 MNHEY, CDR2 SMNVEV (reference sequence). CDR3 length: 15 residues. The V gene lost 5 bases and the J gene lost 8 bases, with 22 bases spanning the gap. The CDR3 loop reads CASSPEGRGLHKQYF. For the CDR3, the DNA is TGTGCCAGCAGTCCCGAAGGTAGGGGCCTACACAAGCAGTACTTC.

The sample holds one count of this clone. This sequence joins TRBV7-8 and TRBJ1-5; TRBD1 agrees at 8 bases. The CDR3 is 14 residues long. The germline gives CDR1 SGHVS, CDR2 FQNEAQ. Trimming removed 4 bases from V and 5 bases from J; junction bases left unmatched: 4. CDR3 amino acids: CASSSSTGDQPQHF. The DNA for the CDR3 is TGTGCCAGCAGCTCGTCGACAGGGGATCAGCCCCAGCATTTT.

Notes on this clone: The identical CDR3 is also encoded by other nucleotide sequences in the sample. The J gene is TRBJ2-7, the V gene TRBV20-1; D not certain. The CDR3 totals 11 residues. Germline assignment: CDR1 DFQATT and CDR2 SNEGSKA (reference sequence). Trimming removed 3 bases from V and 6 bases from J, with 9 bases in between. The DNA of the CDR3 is TGCAGTGCTAGCCCCACGGGCGAGCAGTACTTC. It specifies CSASPTGEQYF.

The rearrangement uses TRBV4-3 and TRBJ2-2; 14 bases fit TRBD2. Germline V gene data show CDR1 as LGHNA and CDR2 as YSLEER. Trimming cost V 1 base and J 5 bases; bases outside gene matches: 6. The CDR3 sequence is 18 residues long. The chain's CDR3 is CASSQAPGTSGSTGELFF. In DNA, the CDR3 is TGCGCCAGCAGCCAAGCCCCCGGGACTAGCGGGAGTACCGGGGAGCTGTTTTTT.

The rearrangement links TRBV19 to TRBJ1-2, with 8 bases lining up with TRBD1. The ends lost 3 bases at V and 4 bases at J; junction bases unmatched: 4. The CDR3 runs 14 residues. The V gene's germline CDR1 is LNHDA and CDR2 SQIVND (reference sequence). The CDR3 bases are TGTGCCAGTAGTATCCAGGGGGCCGGCTATGGCTACACCTTC. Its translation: CASSIQGAGYGYTF.

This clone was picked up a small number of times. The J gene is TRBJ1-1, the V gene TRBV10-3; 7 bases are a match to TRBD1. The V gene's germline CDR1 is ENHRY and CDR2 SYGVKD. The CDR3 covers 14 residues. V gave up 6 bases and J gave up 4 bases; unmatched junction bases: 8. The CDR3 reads CAIRTTGQGTEAFF. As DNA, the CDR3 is TGTGCCATCAGGACGACAGGGCAGGGCACTGAAGCTTTCTTT.

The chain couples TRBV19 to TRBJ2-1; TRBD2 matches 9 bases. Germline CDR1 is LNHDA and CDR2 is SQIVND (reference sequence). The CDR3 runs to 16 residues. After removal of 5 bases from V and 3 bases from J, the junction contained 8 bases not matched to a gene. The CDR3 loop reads CASSRRAAGGYNEQFF. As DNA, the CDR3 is TGTGCCAGTAGTCGGAGGGCAGCGGGAGGCTACAATGAGCAGTTCTTC.

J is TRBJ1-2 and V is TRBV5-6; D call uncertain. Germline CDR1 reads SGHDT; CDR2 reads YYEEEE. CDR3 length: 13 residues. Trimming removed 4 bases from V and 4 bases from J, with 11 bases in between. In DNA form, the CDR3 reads TGTGCCAGCAGCCTCGGGTCGTTCTATGGCTACACCTTC. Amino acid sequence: CASSLGSFYGYTF.

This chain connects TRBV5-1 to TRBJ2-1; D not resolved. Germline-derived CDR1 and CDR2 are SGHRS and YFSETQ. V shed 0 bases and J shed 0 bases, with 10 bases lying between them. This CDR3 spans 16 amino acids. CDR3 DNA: TGCGCCAGCAGCTTGGTACTGAGGAGCTCCTACAATGAGCAGTTCTTC. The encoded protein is CASSLVLRSSYNEQFF.

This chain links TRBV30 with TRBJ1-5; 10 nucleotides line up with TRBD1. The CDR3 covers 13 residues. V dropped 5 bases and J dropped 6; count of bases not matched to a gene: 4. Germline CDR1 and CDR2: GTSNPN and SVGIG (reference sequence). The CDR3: CAWAGTGVQPQHF. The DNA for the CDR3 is TGTGCCTGGGCCGGGACAGGGGTTCAGCCCCAGCATTTT. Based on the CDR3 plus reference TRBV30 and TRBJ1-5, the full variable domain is SQTIHQWPATLVQPVGSPLSLECTVEGTSNPNLYWYRQAAGRGLQLLFYSVGIGQISSEVPQNLSASRPQDRQFILSSKKLLLSDSGFYLCAWAGTGVQPQHFGDGTRLSIL.

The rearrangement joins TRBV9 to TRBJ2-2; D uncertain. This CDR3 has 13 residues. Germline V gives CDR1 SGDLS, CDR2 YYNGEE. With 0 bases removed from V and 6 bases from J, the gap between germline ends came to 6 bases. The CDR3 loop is CASSVVDSGELFF. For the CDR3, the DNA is TGTGCCAGCAGCGTAGTAGATTCCGGGGAGCTGTTTTTT. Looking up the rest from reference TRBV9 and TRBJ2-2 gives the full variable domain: DSGVTQTPKHLITATGQRVTLRCSPRSGDLSVYWYQQSLDQGLQFLIQYYNGEERAKGNILERFSAQQFPDLHSELNLSSLELGDSALYFCASSVVDSGELFFGEGSRLTVL.